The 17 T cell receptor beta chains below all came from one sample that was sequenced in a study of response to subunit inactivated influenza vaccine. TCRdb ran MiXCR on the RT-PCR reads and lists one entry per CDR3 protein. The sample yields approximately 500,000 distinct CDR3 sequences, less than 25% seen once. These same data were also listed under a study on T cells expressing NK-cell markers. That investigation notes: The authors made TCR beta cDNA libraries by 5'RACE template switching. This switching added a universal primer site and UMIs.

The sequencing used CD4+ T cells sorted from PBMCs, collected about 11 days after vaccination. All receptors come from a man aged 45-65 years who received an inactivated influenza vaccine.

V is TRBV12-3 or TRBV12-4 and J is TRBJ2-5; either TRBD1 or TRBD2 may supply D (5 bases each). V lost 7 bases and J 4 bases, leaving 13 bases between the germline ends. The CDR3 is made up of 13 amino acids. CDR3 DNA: TGTGCCAGCACCAGACTTGGGGGAGAGACCCAGTACTTC. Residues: CASTRLGGETQYF.

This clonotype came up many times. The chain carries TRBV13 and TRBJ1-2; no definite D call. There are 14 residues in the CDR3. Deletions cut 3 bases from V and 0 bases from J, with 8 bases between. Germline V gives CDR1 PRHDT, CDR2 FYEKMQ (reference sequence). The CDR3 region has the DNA TGTGCCAGCAGCTTGATGGAGCCTAACTATGGCTACACCTTC. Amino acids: CASSLMEPNYGYTF.

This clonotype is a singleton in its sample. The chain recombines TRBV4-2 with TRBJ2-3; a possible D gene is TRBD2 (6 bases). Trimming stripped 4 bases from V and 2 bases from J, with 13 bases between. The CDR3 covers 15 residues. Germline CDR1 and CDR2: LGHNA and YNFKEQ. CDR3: CASSPPGLHTDTQYF. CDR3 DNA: TGTGCCAGCAGCCCGCCGGGACTTCACACAGATACGCAGTATTTT.

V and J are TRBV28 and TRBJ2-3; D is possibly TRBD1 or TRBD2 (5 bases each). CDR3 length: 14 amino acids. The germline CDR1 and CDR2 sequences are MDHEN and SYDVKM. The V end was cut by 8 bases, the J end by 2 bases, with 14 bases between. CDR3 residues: CASGRGRTTDTQYF. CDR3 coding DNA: TGTGCCAGCGGCCGGGGACGGACCACAGATACGCAGTATTTT.

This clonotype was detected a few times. CDR3 in amino acids: CASSQDWQPYSNQPQHF. CDR3 coding DNA: TGCGCCAGCAGCCAAGATTGGCAGCCATATAGCAATCAGCCCCAGCATTTT. The chain uses TRBV4-1 and TRBJ1-5, with D unclear. This CDR3 has 17 residues. The germline gives CDR1 MGHRA, CDR2 YSYEKL. Trimming shortened V by 0 bases and J by 0 bases, and 12 bases separated the two germline ends.

CDR3 residues: CASSTDHRAEQYF. The CDR3 DNA follows: TGTGCCAGCAGCACCGACCACAGGGCCGAGCAGTACTTC. The V and J genes are TRBV21-1 and TRBJ2-7; TRBD1 was called by the table and not checked on the DNA. TRBV21-1 is a listed pseudogene. The CDR3 covers 13 residues.

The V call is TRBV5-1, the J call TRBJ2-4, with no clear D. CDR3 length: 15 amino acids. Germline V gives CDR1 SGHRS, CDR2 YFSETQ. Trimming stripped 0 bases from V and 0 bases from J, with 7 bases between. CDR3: CASSLGSLAKNIQYF. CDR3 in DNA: TGCGCCAGCAGCTTGGGGTCCCTAGCCAAAAACATTCAGTACTTC.

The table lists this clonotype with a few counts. The CDR3 protein is CASSFASGQELFF. CDR3 coding DNA: TGTGCCAGCAGTTTCGCTTCGGGACAGGAGCTGTTTTTT. The chain recombines TRBV6-5 with TRBJ2-2, with a tentative D call TRBD1 (6 bases). The V gene lost 4 bases and the J gene lost 10 bases, with 13 bases spanning the gap. The CDR3 loop spans 13 amino acids. CDR1 and CDR2 from the germline V gene are MNHEY and SVGAGI.

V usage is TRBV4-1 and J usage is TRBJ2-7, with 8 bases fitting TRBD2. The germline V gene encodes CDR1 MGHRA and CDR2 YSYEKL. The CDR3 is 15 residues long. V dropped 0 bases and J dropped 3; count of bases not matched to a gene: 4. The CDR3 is CASSQDLAGFYEQYF. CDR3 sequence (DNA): TGCGCCAGCAGCCAAGATCTAGCGGGTTTCTACGAGCAGTACTTC.

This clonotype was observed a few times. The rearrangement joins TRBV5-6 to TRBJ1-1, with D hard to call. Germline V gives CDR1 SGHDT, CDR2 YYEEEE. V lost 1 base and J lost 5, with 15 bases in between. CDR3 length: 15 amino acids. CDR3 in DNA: TGTGCCAGCAGCTTGTATGGGGTTTTCAGAACTGAAGCTTTCTTT. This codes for CASSLYGVFRTEAFF.

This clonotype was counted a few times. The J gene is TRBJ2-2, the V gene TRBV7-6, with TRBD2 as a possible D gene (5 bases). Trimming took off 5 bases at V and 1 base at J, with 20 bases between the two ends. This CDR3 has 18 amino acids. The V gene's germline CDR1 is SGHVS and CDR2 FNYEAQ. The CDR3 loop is CASSRTAGNRVNTGELFF. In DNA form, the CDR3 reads TGTGCCAGCAGCCGAACCGCCGGGAATAGGGTGAACACCGGGGAGCTGTTTTTT.

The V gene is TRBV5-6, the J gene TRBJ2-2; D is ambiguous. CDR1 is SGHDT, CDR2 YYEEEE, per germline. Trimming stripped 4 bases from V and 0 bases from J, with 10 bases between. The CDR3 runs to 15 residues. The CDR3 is CASSPRAPNTGELFF. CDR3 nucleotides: TGTGCCAGCAGCCCTCGGGCCCCGAACACCGGGGAGCTGTTTTTT.

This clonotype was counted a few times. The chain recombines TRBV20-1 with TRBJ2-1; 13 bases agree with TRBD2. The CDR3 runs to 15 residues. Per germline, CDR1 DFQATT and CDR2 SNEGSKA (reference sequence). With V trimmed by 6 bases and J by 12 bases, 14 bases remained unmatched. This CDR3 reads CSAIQLAGGDLGQFF. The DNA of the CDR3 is TGCAGTGCCATCCAACTAGCGGGGGGGGATTTAGGGCAGTTCTTC.

The DNA for the CDR3 is TGTGCCATCAGTGATCCGGGACAGGGCCGTGATACGCAGTATTTT. Protein: CAISDPGQGRDTQYF. The chain is built from TRBV10-3 and TRBJ2-3, with 9 bases matching TRBD1. Germline CDR1 and CDR2: ENHRY and SYGVKD. Trimming cost V 3 bases and J 6 bases; bases outside gene matches: 7. The CDR3 sequence is 15 residues long.

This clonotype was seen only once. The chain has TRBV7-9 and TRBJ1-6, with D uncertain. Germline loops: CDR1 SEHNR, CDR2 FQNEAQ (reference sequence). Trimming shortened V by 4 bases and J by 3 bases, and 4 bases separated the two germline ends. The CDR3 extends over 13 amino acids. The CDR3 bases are TGTGCCAGCAGCTGGGACTATAATTCACCCCTCCACTTT. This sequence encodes CASSWDYNSPLHF.

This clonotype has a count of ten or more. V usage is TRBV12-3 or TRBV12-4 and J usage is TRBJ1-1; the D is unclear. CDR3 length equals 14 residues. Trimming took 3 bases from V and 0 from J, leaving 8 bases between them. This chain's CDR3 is CASSFGGLNTEAFF. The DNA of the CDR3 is TGTGCCAGCAGTTTTGGCGGCCTGAACACTGAAGCTTTCTTT.

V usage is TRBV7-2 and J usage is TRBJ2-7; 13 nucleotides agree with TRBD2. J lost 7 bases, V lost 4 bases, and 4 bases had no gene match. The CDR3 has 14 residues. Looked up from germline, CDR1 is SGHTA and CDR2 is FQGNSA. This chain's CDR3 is CASSSWTSGREQYF. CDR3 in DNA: TGTGCCAGCAGCTCCTGGACTAGCGGGAGAGAGCAGTACTTC.